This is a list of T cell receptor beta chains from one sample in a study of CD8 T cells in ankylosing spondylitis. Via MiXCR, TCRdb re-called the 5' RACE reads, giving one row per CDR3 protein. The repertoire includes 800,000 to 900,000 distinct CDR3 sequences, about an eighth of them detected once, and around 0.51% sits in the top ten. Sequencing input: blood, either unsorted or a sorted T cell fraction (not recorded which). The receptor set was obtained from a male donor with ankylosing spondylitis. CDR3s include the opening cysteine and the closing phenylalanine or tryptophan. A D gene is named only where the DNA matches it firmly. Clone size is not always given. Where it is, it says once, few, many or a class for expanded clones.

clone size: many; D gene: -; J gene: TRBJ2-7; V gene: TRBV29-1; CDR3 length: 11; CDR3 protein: CSVDVGSVKYF; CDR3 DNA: TGCAGCGTTGACGTTGGATCGGTGAAGTACTTC
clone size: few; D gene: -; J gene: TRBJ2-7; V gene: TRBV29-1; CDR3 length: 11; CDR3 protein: CSVGLSAGQYF; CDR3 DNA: TGCAGCGTGGGCCTTAGCGCGGGGCAGTACTTC
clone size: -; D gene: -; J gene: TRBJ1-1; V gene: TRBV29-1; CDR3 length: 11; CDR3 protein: CSTTRNTEAFF; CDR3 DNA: TGCAGCACCACACGGAACACTGAAGCTTTCTTT
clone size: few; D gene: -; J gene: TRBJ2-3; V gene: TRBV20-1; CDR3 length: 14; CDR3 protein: CSARDPREADTQYF; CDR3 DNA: TGCAGTGCTAGAGATCCCCGAGAGGCAGATACGCAGTATTTT
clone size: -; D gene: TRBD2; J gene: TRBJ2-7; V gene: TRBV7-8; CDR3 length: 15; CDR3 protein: CASSLASSGIYEQYF; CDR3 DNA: TGTGCCAGCAGCTTAGCGAGTAGCGGGATCTACGAGCAGTACTTC
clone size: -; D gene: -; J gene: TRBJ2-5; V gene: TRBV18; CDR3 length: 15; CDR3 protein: CASSPLATEGETQYF; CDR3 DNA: TGTGCCAGCTCACCTCTCGCGACAGAGGGCGAGACCCAGTACTTC
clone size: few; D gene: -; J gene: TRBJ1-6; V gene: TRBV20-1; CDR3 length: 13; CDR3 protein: CSASPTADSPLHF; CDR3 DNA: TGCAGTGCTAGTCCCACGGCGGATTCACCCCTCCACTTT
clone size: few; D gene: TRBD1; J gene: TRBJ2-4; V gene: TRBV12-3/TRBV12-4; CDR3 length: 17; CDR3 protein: CASSESTGTVHKNIQYF; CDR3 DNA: TGTGCCAGCAGTGAATCTACCGGGACAGTCCACAAAAACATTCAGTACTTC
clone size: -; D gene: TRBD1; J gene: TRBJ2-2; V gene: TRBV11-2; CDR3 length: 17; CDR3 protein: CASRLTRWDSLAGELFF; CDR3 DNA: TGTGCCAGCAGACTAACCCGCTGGGACAGCCTTGCCGGGGAGCTGTTTTTT
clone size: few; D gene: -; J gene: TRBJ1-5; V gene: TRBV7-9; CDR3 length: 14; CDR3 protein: CASSAGGGNQPQHF; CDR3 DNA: TGTGCCAGCAGTGCGGGGGGAGGAAATCAGCCCCAGCATTTT
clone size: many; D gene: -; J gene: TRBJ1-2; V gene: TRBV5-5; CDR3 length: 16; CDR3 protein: CASSRPGQSMVYGYTF; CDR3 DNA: TGTGCCAGCAGCAGACCGGGACAATCCATGGTCTATGGCTACACCTTC
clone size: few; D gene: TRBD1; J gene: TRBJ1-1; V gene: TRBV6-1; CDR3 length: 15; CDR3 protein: CASRAGGRGNTEAFF; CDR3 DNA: TGTGCCAGCAGGGCAGGGGGAAGGGGGAACACTGAAGCTTTCTTT
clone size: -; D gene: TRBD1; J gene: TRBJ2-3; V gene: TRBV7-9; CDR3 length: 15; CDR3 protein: CASSFRTGVLDTQYF; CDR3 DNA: TGTGCCAGCAGCTTCAGGACAGGGGTTTTGGATACGCAGTATTTT
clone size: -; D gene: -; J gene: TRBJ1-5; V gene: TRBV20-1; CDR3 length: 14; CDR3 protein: CSAWDDYSNQPQHF; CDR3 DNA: TGCAGTGCTTGGGACGACTATAGCAATCAGCCCCAGCATTTT
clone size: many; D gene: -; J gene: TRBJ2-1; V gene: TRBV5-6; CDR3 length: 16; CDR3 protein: CASSPLQGTSYNEQFF; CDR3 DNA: TGTGCCAGCAGCCCCCTTCAGGGGACTTCCTACAATGAGCAGTTCTTC
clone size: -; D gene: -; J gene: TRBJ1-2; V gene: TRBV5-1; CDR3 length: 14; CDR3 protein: CASSHRDTNYGYTF; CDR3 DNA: TGCGCCAGCAGCCACCGGGACACCAACTATGGCTACACCTTC
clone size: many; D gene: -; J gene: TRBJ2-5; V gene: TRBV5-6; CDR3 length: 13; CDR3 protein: CASSLVPGGTQYF; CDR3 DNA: TGTGCCAGCAGCTTGGTTCCTGGAGGGACCCAGTACTTC
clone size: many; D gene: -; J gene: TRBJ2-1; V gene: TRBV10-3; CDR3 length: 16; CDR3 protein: CAISELGESSYNEQFF; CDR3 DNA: TGTGCCATCAGTGAGCTGGGGGAAAGCTCCTACAATGAGCAGTTCTTC
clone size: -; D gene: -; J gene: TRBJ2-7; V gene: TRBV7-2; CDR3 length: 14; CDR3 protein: CASSSQRELREQYF; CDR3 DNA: TGTGCCAGCAGCTCTCAGAGGGAGTTGAGAGAGCAGTACTTC
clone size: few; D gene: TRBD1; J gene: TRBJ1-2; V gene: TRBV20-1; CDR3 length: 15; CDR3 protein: CSARDRGGSRYGYTF; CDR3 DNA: TGCAGTGCTAGAGACAGGGGGGGGTCCCGCTATGGCTACACCTTC
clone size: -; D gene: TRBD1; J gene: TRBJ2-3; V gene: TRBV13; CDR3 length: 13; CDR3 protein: CATPGQGTDTQYF; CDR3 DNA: TGTGCCACGCCGGGACAGGGCACAGATACGCAGTATTTT
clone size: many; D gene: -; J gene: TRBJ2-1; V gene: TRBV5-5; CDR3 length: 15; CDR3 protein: CASSPTTGFVNEQFF; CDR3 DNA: TGTGCCAGCAGCCCCACGACAGGTTTTGTCAATGAGCAGTTCTTC
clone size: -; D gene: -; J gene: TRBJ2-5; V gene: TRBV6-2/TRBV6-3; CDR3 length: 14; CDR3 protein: CASSRGTDQGTQYF; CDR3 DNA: TGTGCCAGCAGTCGCGGGACGGACCAAGGGACCCAGTACTTC
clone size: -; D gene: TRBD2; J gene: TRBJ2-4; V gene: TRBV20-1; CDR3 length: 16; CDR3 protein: CSASGTSGRVENIQYF; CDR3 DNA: TGCAGTGCTAGCGGGACTAGCGGGAGGGTTGAAAACATTCAGTACTTC
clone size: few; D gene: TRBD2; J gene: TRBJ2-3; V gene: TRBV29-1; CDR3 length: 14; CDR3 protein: CSVDRTSGVDTQYF; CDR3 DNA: TGCAGCGTTGATCGGACTAGCGGGGTGGATACGCAGTATTTT
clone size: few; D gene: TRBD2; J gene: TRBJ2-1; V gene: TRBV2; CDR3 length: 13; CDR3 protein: CASGLARYNEQFF; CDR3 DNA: TGTGCCAGCGGACTAGCCCGCTACAATGAGCAGTTCTTC
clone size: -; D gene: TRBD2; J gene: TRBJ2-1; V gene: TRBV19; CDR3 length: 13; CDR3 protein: CASSEGLDRKQFF; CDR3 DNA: TGTGCCAGTAGTGAGGGACTAGATAGGAAGCAGTTCTTC
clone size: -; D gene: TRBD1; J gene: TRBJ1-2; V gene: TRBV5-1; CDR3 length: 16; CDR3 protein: CASSPGGTGGFARYTF; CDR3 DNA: TGCGCCAGCAGCCCGGGGGGGACAGGAGGATTCGCCCGCTACACCTTC
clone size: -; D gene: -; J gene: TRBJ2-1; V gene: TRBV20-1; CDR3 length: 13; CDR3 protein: CSARTAAYNEQFF; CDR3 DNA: TGCAGTGCACGGACAGCCGCCTACAATGAGCAGTTCTTC
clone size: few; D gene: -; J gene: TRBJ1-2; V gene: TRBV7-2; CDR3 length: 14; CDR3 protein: CASSLDSITYGYTF; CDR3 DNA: TGTGCCAGCAGCTTGGACAGCATTACCTATGGCTACACCTTC
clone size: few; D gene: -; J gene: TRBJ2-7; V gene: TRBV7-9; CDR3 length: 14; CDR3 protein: CASSLTSSSDEQYF; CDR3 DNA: TGTGCCAGCAGCTTAACGTCCAGCAGCGACGAGCAGTACTTC
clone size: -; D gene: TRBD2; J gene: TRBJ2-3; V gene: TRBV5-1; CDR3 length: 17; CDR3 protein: CASSLQLAGGPTDTQYF; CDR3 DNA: TGCGCCAGCAGCCTCCAACTAGCGGGAGGGCCGACAGATACGCAGTATTTT
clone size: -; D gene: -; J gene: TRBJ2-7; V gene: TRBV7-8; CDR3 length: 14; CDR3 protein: CASSLGHRDYEQYF; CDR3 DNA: TGTGCCAGCAGCTTGGGGCACAGAGACTACGAGCAGTACTTC
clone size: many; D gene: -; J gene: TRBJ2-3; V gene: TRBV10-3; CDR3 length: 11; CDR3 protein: CAIRGTDTQYF; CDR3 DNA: TGTGCCATCAGGGGCACAGATACGCAGTATTTT
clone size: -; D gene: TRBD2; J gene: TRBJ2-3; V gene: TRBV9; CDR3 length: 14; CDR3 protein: CASSSQRDPDTQYF; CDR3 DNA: TGTGCCAGCAGCTCCCAGCGGGATCCAGATACGCAGTATTTT
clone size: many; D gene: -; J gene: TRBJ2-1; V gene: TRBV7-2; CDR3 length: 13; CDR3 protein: CASSFGPGDEQFF; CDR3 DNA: TGTGCCAGCAGCTTCGGCCCCGGCGATGAGCAGTTCTTC
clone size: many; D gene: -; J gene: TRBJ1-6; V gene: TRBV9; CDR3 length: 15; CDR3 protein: CASSRGPFSDSPLHF; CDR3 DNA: TGTGCCAGCTCGAGGGGTCCCTTCTCGGATTCACCCCTCCACTTT
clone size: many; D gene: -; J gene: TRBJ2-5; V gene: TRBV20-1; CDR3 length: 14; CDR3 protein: CSASFGGATETQYF; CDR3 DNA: TGCAGTGCTAGTTTCGGGGGAGCCACAGAGACCCAGTACTTC
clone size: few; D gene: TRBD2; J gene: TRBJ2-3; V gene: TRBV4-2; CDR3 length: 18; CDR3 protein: CASSQDVTSGGYTDTQYF; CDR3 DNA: TGTGCCAGCAGCCAAGATGTAACTAGCGGGGGATACACAGATACGCAGTATTTT
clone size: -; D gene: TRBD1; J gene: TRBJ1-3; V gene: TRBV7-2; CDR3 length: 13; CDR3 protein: CASSADRGDTIYF; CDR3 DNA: TGTGCCAGCAGCGCCGACAGGGGGGACACCATATATTTT
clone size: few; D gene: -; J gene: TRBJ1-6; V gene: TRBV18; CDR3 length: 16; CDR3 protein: CASSEFQGMDNSPLHF; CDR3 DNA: TGTGCCAGCTCAGAATTTCAGGGAATGGATAATTCACCCCTCCACTTT
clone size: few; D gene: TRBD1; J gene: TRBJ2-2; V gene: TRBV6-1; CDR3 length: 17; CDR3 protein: CASRWGRTGGDTGELFF; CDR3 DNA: TGTGCCAGCAGATGGGGCAGGACAGGGGGCGACACCGGGGAGCTGTTTTTT
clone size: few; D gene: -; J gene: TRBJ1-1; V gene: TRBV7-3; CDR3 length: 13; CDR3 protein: CASSLMVGTEAFF; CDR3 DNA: TGTGCCAGCAGCTTAATGGTTGGCACTGAAGCTTTCTTT
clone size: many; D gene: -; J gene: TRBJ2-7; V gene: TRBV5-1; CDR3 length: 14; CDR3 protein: CASSFRENTYEQYF; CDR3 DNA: TGCGCCAGCAGCTTCAGGGAGAACACCTACGAGCAGTACTTC
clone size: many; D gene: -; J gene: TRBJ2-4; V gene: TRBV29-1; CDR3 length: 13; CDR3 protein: CSVEGQGGNIQYF; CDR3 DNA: TGCAGCGTTGAAGGGCAGGGGGGGAACATTCAGTACTTC
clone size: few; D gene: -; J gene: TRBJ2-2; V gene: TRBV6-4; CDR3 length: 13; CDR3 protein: CASSRRHTGELFF; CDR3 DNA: TGTGCCAGCAGTAGACGGCACACCGGGGAGCTGTTTTTT
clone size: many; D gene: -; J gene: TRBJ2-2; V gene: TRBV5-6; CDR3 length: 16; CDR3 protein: CASKPLAVGSTGELFF; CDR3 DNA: TGTGCCAGCAAGCCTCTGGCCGTGGGTAGCACCGGGGAGCTGTTTTTT
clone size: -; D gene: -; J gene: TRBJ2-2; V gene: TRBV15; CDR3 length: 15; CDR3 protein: CATTPTDRPGGELFF; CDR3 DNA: TGTGCCACCACCCCTACGGACCGACCGGGGGGGGAGCTGTTTTTT
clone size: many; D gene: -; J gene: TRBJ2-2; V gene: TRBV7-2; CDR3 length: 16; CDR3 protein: CASSPMSSTRTGELFF; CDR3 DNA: TGTGCCAGCAGCCCGATGAGCTCAACAAGGACCGGGGAGCTGTTTTTT
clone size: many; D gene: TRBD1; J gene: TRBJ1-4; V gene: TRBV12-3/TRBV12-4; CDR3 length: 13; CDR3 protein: CASTDRGREKLFF; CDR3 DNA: TGTGCCAGCACCGACAGGGGACGTGAAAAACTGTTTTTT
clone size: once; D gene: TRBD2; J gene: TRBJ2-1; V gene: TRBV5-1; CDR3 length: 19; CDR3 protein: CASSLARRGGAFFYNEQFF; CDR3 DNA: TGCGCCAGCAGCTTGGCCAGGCGCGGGGGGGCGTTTTTCTACAATGAGCAGTTCTTC
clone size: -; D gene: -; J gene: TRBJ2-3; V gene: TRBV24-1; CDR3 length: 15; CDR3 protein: CATSDSGPGPDTQYF; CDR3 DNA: TGTGCCACCAGTGATTCTGGGCCAGGGCCCGATACGCAGTATTTT
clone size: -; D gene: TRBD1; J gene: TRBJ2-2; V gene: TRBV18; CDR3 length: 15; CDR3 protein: CASSPPGQYTGELFF; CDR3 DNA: TGTGCCAGCTCACCGCCGGGACAGTACACCGGGGAGCTGTTTTTT